This is a list of T cell receptor beta chains from one sample in a study of blood T cell repertoires in COVID-19. Assay: immunoSEQ multiplex PCR; the TCRdb copy retains only in-frame clones and omits some. In the table there are approximately 270,000 clones, almost 90% of which are singletons. Sequencing input: peripheral blood. All receptors come from a man of 80 years or more with acute or convalescent COVID-19. CDR3s include the opening cysteine and the closing phenylalanine or tryptophan. The D gene is left open where the match is weak. Size tells how often a clone was seen (once, few, many) or the class of an expanded clone, and some rows leave it out.

size	D	V	J	DNA	CDR3
.	.	TRBV7-9	TRBJ1-1	TGTGCCAGCAGCACTCGACAGGAGGAGGTGAACACTGAAGCTTTCTTT	CASSTRQEEVNTEAFF
.	.	TRBV18	TRBJ1-3	TGTGCCAGCTCACCAAGGGAGGCCGCGGGGCTCTCTGGAAACACCATATATTTT	CASSPREAAGLSGNTIYF
.	.	TRBV12-3/TRBV12-4	TRBJ1-5	TGTGCCAGCGGTTTAAGCAGCAATCAGCCCCAGCATTTT	CASGLSSNQPQHF
.	TRBD1	TRBV15	TRBJ2-3	TGTGCCACCAGCGTGGACAGGGGAACAGATACGCAGTATTTT	CATSVDRGTDTQYF
.	TRBD2	TRBV29-1	TRBJ2-7	TGCAGCGTTCAGGGACTAGCCACGAACGAGCAGTACTTC	CSVQGLATNEQYF
once	.	TRBV27	TRBJ1-4	TGTGCCAGCACCGTCAGGGGTTCAACTAATGAAAAACTGTTTTTT	CASTVRGSTNEKLFF
.	TRBD1	TRBV7-8	TRBJ1-3	TGTGCCAGCAGCTTAGGGGACAGGGTGATCTCTGGAAACACCATATATTTT	CASSLGDRVISGNTIYF
.	.	TRBV28	TRBJ1-1	TGTGCCAGCAGGCCAGCCGGGAGGGACACTGAAGCTTTCTTT	CASRPAGRDTEAFF
.	.	TRBV6-2/TRBV6-3	TRBJ2-1	TGTGCCAGCAGTTACTCCTGGCAATACAATGAGCAGTTCTTC	CASSYSWQYNEQFF
.	TRBD2	TRBV18	TRBJ2-3	TGTGCCAGCTCACCACCGGGAGCGGGAGGGCCGACAGATACGCAGTATTTT	CASSPPGAGGPTDTQYF
.	.	TRBV27	TRBJ1-4	TGTGCCAGCAGTTTACGTTTACTGTCGGGGGAAAAACTGTTTTTT	CASSLRLLSGEKLFF
.	TRBD1	TRBV3-1/TRBV3-2	TRBJ1-2	TGTGCCAGCAGCCCACCGGGACAGGGGCCATTACAGACCTTC	CASSPPGQGPLQTF
few	.	TRBV6-5	TRBJ1-4	TGTGCCAGCCGTCAGGGGAATGAAAAACTGTTTTTT	CASRQGNEKLFF
once	TRBD1	TRBV24-1	TRBJ1-2	TGTGCCACCAGTGATTGGGGGGGACAGGAAACCTACACCTTC	CATSDWGGQETYTF
.	TRBD1	TRBV19	TRBJ2-4	TGTGCCAGTAGTGCAGCCGGGACAGGGGGCTCGAGAAACATTCAGTACTTC	CASSAAGTGGSRNIQYF
once	TRBD1	TRBV19	TRBJ1-2	TGTGCCAGTAGTCCTATCGGACAGGCATCTAACTATGGCTACACCTTC	CASSPIGQASNYGYTF
.	.	TRBV28	TRBJ1-1	TGTGCCAGCAGTTTCTTAACAGGGAAAGGAGCTTTCTTT	CASSFLTGKGAFF
.	.	TRBV7-2	TRBJ2-1	TGTGCCAGCAGCTCCAGGGTTGGCAATGAGCAGTTCTTC	CASSSRVGNEQFF
.	TRBD2	TRBV7-2	TRBJ2-7	TGTGCCAGCAGCTTGGCAACTACTAGCGGGGGGGCTTACGAGCAGTACTTC	CASSLATTSGGAYEQYF
.	TRBD1	TRBV19	TRBJ2-2	TGTGCCAGTAAAAGGTCACAGGGGATCAACACCGGGGAGCTGTTTTTT	CASKRSQGINTGELFF
.	.	TRBV28	TRBJ2-1	TGTGCCAGCAGTTTAAGGGGCACCCTCTACAATGAGCAGTTCTTC	CASSLRGTLYNEQFF
.	.	TRBV19	TRBJ1-4	TGTGCCAGTAGTTTAGGGGCTGCAACTAATGAAAAACTGTTTTTT	CASSLGAATNEKLFF
.	.	TRBV5-1	TRBJ1-1	TGCGCCAGCAGCTTGTATCCAGGTTTGAACACTGAAGCTTTCTTT	CASSLYPGLNTEAFF
.	TRBD1	TRBV5-1	TRBJ2-1	TGCGCCAGCAGCTTGGAGGGGACAGGACTAAACAATGAGCAGTTCTTC	CASSLEGTGLNNEQFF
.	.	TRBV29-1	TRBJ1-1	TGCAGCGTCCTAGTCAGGGGCACTGAAGCTTTCTTT	CSVLVRGTEAFF
.	.	TRBV4-3	TRBJ2-7	TGCGCCAGCAGCCAAGACAGGGGCTACGAGCAGTACTTC	CASSQDRGYEQYF
.	TRBD1	TRBV18	TRBJ2-7	TGTGCCAGCTCTCGTCCCGGGACAGGGATGGGCGAGCAGTACTTC	CASSRPGTGMGEQYF
.	.	TRBV7-2	TRBJ2-2	TGTGCCAGCAGCTCTTCCGGCGGCGGGGAGCTGTTTTTT	CASSSSGGGELFF
.	.	TRBV2	TRBJ1-2	TGTGCCAGCGGACAACTGGCTAACTATGGCTACACCTTC	CASGQLANYGYTF
.	TRBD1	TRBV6-4	TRBJ1-2	TGTGCCAGCAGTGACTGGCCTTCCGTCGACAGGGACTATGGCTACACCTTC	CASSDWPSVDRDYGYTF
.	.	TRBV5-1	TRBJ1-1	TGCGCCAGCAGGTTGGGAGGATCTGAAGCTTTCTTT	CASRLGGSEAFF
.	.	TRBV4-2	TRBJ2-2	TGTGCCAGCAGCCAAGAAACTACAGGGTCGGTAGCCGGGGAGCTGTTTTTT	CASSQETTGSVAGELFF
.	.	TRBV3-1/TRBV3-2	TRBJ2-7	TGTGCCAGCAGCCAAGCCCCGCCTGGCATCCGCGAGCAGTACTTC	CASSQAPPGIREQYF
.	TRBD2	TRBV7-2	TRBJ2-7	TGTGCCAGCAGCTTCGGGACTAGCGGGAGATTGTACGAGCAGTACTTC	CASSFGTSGRLYEQYF
.	.	TRBV7-2	TRBJ2-7	TGTGCCAGCAGCCTCCCCGAGGTCCACGAGCAGTACTTC	CASSLPEVHEQYF
.	TRBD2	TRBV7-2	TRBJ2-1	TGTGCCAGCAGCTTAGAACGGGGGGGCTACAATGAGCAGTTCTTC	CASSLERGGYNEQFF
.	.	TRBV19	TRBJ2-3	TGTGCCAGTAGTATGGCGGAATATACAGATACGCAGTATTTT	CASSMAEYTDTQYF
.	TRBD1	TRBV5-1	TRBJ2-7	TGCGCCAGCAGCCTGGGACAGGGAAGTGGCGAGCAGTACTTC	CASSLGQGSGEQYF
.	.	TRBV6-2/TRBV6-3	TRBJ2-1	TGTGCCAGCAGTTACCAGAACAACAATGAGCAGTTCTTC	CASSYQNNNEQFF
.	TRBD1	TRBV19	TRBJ2-3	TGTGCCAGGGACCGGGACAGGGGGTATTTAGATACGCAGTATTTT	CARDRDRGYLDTQYF
few	TRBD1	TRBV11-1	TRBJ1-1	TGTGCCAGCAGCTCAGGGACAGTACCCATGAACACTGAAGCTTTCTTT	CASSSGTVPMNTEAFF
few	.	TRBV6-6	TRBJ2-7	TGTGCCAGCAGTCCAAACGACATAGGACTCTACGAGCAGTACTTC	CASSPNDIGLYEQYF
.	.	TRBV28	TRBJ2-1	TGTGCCAGCACCTCCCGCCGGTATGAGCAGTTCTTC	CASTSRRYEQFF
once	.	TRBV27	TRBJ1-2	TGTGCCAGCAGAGCTGGGCCCGGATATGGCTACACCTTC	CASRAGPGYGYTF
.	.	TRBV9	TRBJ2-7	TGTGCCAGCAGCCCTCTCTGGGGGGACGAGCAGTACTTC	CASSPLWGDEQYF
.	.	TRBV7-8	TRBJ2-3	TGTGCCAGCAGCTCCGCGAGACTAGGCCGTGATGCAGATACGCAGTATTTT	CASSSARLGRDADTQYF
few	.	TRBV7-3	TRBJ1-1	TGTGCCAGCAGCTTAACTGGGGGGAGGAACACTGAAGCTTTCTTT	CASSLTGGRNTEAFF
.	.	TRBV14	TRBJ1-6	TGTGCCAGCAGCCAATCCCCTCGGGTGGCCAAGGCCCTCCACTTT	CASSQSPRVAKALHF
.	.	TRBV28	TRBJ1-2	TGTGCCAGCAGTGAGCAGACTTCTAACTATGGCTACACCTTC	CASSEQTSNYGYTF
few	TRBD1	TRBV27	TRBJ1-1	TGTGCCAGCAGAAGACAGGGTTTTAACACTGAAGCTTTCTTT	CASRRQGFNTEAFF
.	.	TRBV6-5	TRBJ2-7	TGTGCCAGCTGTAAAACAGGAATCTACGAGCAGTACTTC	CASCKTGIYEQYF
.	TRBD1	TRBV6-1	TRBJ1-5	TGTGCCAGCATTCGTGACAGGGCATACAATCAGCCCCAGCATTTT	CASIRDRAYNQPQHF